The sequence of this TCR beta chain was determined in a study of T-cell reconstitution after alpha-beta-depleted transplantation in children. General observations from the study: After transplant, high TCRbeta diversity at day 60 in some patients arose from surviving recipient T cells and thymic progenitors. It was reported that alpha-beta T cells came from several hundred expanded graft clones (about two months after transplant).

Unique molecular identifiers were used to barcode this TCRbeta library. TCRdb re-called the PCR reads with MiXCR, one entry per CDR3 protein. The sample includes more than 500,000 distinct CDR3 sequences, roughly 10% of them seen just once. This clonotype was counted a few times. Its antigen remains unknown. The J segment lost 4 bases and the V segment lost 6 bases, leaving 5 bases of the junction unmatched. The CDR3 loop spans 15 amino acids. Germline CDR1 MNHEY, CDR2 SVGEGT. The rearrangement links TRBV6-2 or TRBV6-3 to TRBJ2-1; the match to TRBD2 covers 11 bases. The sequence came from a female patient aged 2 to 10 who had a stem cell transplant for aplastic anemia, so the T cells may come from the graft donor. The sequencing here drew on PBMCs, mostly from graft donor cells, taken 180 days after TCRalphabeta/CD19-depleted stem cell transplant. CDR3 in DNA: TGTGCCAGCAGGGCTAGCGGGAGGAGATACAATGAGCAGTTCTTC. Residues: CASRASGRRYNEQFF.